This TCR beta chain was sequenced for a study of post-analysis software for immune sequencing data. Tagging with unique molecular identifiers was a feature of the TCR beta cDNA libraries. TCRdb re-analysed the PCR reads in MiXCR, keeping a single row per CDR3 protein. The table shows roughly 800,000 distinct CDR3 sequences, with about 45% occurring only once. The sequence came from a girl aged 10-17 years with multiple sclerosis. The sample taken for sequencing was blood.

The CDR3 nucleotides are TGTGCCAGCAGCGTAGGGGCTAGGGGCAATATGAACACTGAAGCTTTCTTT. Protein sequence: CASSVGARGNMNTEAFF. The gene calls are TRBV9 and TRBJ1-1, with a weak D call TRBD1 (5 bases). Trimming pared 0 bases from V and 0 bases from J, leaving 15 bases between. CDR1 and CDR2 (germline): SGDLS, YYNGEE. The CDR3 spans 17 residues.